One and the same sample provided the 16 T cell receptor beta chains below, sequenced in a study of CD8+ T cells in alopecia areata. Treatment indicated: oral pan-JAK inhibitor, 5-10 mg twice daily. Extracted RNA was reverse transcribed, and the resulting cDNA served as sequencing template. Some clones are missing from TCRdb's copy, which holds only in-frame ones; the method was immunoSEQ multiplex PCR. The sample contains 95,000 to 150,000 clones, 53% of which appear only once. The sequenced sample was CD4+ T cells sorted from blood, obtained at week 4, from a patient treated with tofacitinib. Receptor source: a human donor with alopecia areata.

This chain joins TRBV2 and TRBJ2-5; D is unresolved. Germline loops: CDR1 SNHLY, CDR2 FYNNEI. The V and J ends lost 2 bases and 5 bases respectively, with 12 bases between them. There are 14 residues in the CDR3. CDR3 sequence (DNA): TGTGCCAGCAGTGAAACATTTCTGATCGAGACCCAGTACTTC. It specifies CASSETFLIETQYF.

This clone has at least ten counts. The chain is built from TRBV18 and TRBJ1-1; D is perhaps TRBD1 (5 bases). The germline CDR1 and CDR2 sequences are KGHSH and LQKENI. Trimming shortened V by 3 bases and J by 5 bases, and 10 bases separated the two germline ends. The CDR3 is 13 residues long. CDR3 DNA sequence: TGTGCCAGCTCACCCCGCAGGGAGACTGAAGCTTTCTTT. This codes for CASSPRRETEAFF.

The V and J genes are TRBV29-1 and TRBJ1-3; a weak D match, TRBD1 (5 bases). The CDR3 covers 14 residues. The V end was cut by 4 bases, the J end by 1 base, with 11 bases between. Germline V gene sequence: CDR1 SQVTM, CDR2 ANQGSEA. CDR3 in DNA: TGCAGCGTTGGGGTCAGGGAGTCTGGAAACACCATATATTTT. Residues: CSVGVRESGNTIYF.

This rearrangement joins TRBV7-2 to TRBJ2-1; 7 nucleotides line up with TRBD1. Losses at the gene ends were 7 bases for V and 9 bases for J; bases not matched to a gene: 15. The V gene's germline CDR1 is SGHTA and CDR2 FQGNSA. This CDR3 contains 15 residues. CDR3 in amino acids: CASTMDRPGVGEQFF. Here the CDR3 DNA reads TGTGCCAGCACCATGGACAGGCCTGGGGTCGGTGAGCAGTTCTTC.

This clone was picked up many times. The genes are TRBV15 and TRBJ2-2; 9 bases line up with TRBD2. The V and J ends lost 2 bases and 2 bases, in that order; junction bases with no gene match: 15. Germline assignment: CDR1 LNHNV and CDR2 YYDKDF (reference sequence). This CDR3 comprises 20 residues. The CDR3 region is CATSRYGLASSGGNTGELFF. The CDR3 DNA reads TGTGCCACCAGCAGATACGGACTAGCGAGTAGCGGGGGAAACACCGGGGAGCTGTTTTTT.

The chain joins TRBV9 to TRBJ2-1; a possible D gene is TRBD1 (5 bases). The CDR3 has 14 residues. V was trimmed by 7 bases and J by 0 bases, leaving 11 bases between them. Per the germline V gene, CDR1 is SGDLS and CDR2 is YYNGEE. This chain's CDR3 is CASARQSSYNEQFF. The DNA for the CDR3 is TGTGCCAGCGCTCGACAGAGCTCCTACAATGAGCAGTTCTTC.

This clone was detected only a few times. The rearrangement links TRBV30 to TRBJ1-3, with a tentative D call TRBD1 (5 bases). The CDR3 runs to 13 residues. Trimming shortened V by 2 bases and J by 4 bases, and 9 bases separated the two germline ends. From germline, CDR1 is GTSNPN and CDR2 SVGIG (reference sequence). The chain's CDR3 is CAWSMGDGNTIYF. The CDR3, as DNA: TGTGCCTGGAGTATGGGGGACGGAAACACCATATATTTT.

The chain combines TRBV30 with TRBJ1-5; possible D gene TRBD1, 5 bases. The germline V gene encodes CDR1 GTSNPN and CDR2 SVGIG (reference sequence). V gave up 4 bases and J gave up 2 bases, with 15 bases separating them. The CDR3 has 15 amino acids. The CDR3 bases are TGTGCCTGGAAGGGGCAGGGCGGCGGCAATCAGCCCCAGCATTTT. Its translation is CAWKGQGGGNQPQHF. The full variable domain, in which reference TRBV30 and TRBJ1-5 provide the parts outside the CDR3, is SQTIHQWPATLVQPVGSPLSLECTVEGTSNPNLYWYRQAAGRGLQLLFYSVGIGQISSEVPQNLSASRPQDRQFILSSKKLLLSDSGFYLCAWKGQGGGNQPQHFGDGTRLSIL.

This clone was observed a single time. The chain couples TRBV6-5 to TRBJ2-1, with TRBD2 matching 7 bases. The CDR3 totals 14 residues. V lost 0 bases to trimming and J lost 9 bases; unmatched junction nucleotides: 5. From germline, CDR1 is MNHEY and CDR2 SVGAGI. DNA of the CDR3: TGTGCCAGCAGTTACTCACCGGGGAGGGGTGAGCAGTTCTTC. Translated, it gives CASSYSPGRGEQFF.

This clone has just a few counts. The chain's CDR3 is CASSQEEGLAGVNEQFF. The CDR3 DNA reads as TGCGCCAGCAGCCAAGAGGAGGGACTAGCGGGAGTCAATGAGCAGTTCTTC. The chain couples TRBV4-1 to TRBJ2-1; 14 bases line up with TRBD2. After removal of 0 bases from V and 6 bases from J, the junction contained 4 bases not matched to a gene. This CDR3 comprises 17 residues. Germline CDR1 reads MGHRA; CDR2 reads YSYEKL.

The V call is TRBV5-1, the J call TRBJ2-7; D unresolved. Trimming shortened V by 0 bases and J by 4 bases, and 5 bases separated the two germline ends. The CDR3 is made up of 12 amino acids. Germline loops: CDR1 SGHRS, CDR2 YFSETQ. The CDR3 bases are TGCGCCAGCAGCTTGGGAATTTACGAGCAGTACTTC. Translation gives CASSLGIYEQYF. Complete variable domain (other parts from reference TRBV5-1 and TRBJ2-7): KAGVTQTPRYLIKTRGQQVTLSCSPISGHRSVSWYQQTPGQGLQFLFEYFSETQRNKGNFPGRFSGRQFSNSRSEMNVSTLELGDSALYLCASSLGIYEQYFGPGTRLTVT.

This chain connects TRBV2 to TRBJ1-2, with TRBD1 matching 8 bases. The V and J ends lost 10 bases and 4 bases, in that order; junction bases with no gene match: 8. Germline CDR1 SNHLY, CDR2 FYNNEI. The CDR3 extends over 13 amino acids. CDR3 DNA: TGTGCCACCACGGACAGGGAAACCTATGGCTACACCTTC. It encodes CATTDRETYGYTF.

The chain is built from TRBV2 and TRBJ1-5; D uncertain. From germline, CDR1 is SNHLY and CDR2 FYNNEI. This CDR3 has 13 residues. V gave up 6 bases and J gave up 3 bases, with 9 bases separating them. The CDR3 here is CASSLGINQPQHF. The CDR3 nucleotides read TGTGCCAGCAGCCTGGGGATCAATCAGCCCCAGCATTTT. The full variable domain, in which reference TRBV2 and TRBJ1-5 provide the parts outside the CDR3, is EPEVTQTPSHQVTQMGQEVILRCVPISNHLYFYWYRQILGQKVEFLVSFYNNEISEKSEIFDDQFSVERPDGSNFTLKIRSTKLEDSAMYFCASSLGINQPQHFGDGTRLSIL.

The CDR3 region has the DNA TGTGCCAGCAGCCAGACTAGGAGTGGCTATGGCTACACCTTC. Translation: CASSQTRSGYGYTF. V usage is TRBV14 and J usage is TRBJ1-2, with D unresolved. Germline assignment: CDR1 SGHDN and CDR2 FVKESK. The CDR3 is 14 amino acids. V was cut by 3 bases and J by 4 bases, with 12 bases left in between.

The rearrangement uses TRBV5-1 and TRBJ2-1, with TRBD1 identical over 12 bases. Trimming took 6 bases from V and 9 from J; bases not matched to a gene: 7. The CDR3 totals 14 residues. Germline CDR1 reads SGHRS; CDR2 reads YFSETQ. CDR3: CASIRDRGLSEQFF. CDR3 DNA: TGCGCCAGCATTCGGGACAGGGGGCTTAGTGAGCAGTTCTTC.

The rearrangement uses TRBV6-5 and TRBJ2-5, with 9 bases fitting TRBD1. V shed 4 bases and J 2 bases; nucleotides not matched to a gene: 8. The length of the CDR3 is 16 residues. Germline CDR1 reads MNHEY; CDR2 reads SVGAGI. The CDR3 DNA is TGTGCCAGCAGTTCGCCGATTGGACAGGGGCAAGAGACCCAGTACTTC. Translation gives CASSSPIGQGQETQYF.